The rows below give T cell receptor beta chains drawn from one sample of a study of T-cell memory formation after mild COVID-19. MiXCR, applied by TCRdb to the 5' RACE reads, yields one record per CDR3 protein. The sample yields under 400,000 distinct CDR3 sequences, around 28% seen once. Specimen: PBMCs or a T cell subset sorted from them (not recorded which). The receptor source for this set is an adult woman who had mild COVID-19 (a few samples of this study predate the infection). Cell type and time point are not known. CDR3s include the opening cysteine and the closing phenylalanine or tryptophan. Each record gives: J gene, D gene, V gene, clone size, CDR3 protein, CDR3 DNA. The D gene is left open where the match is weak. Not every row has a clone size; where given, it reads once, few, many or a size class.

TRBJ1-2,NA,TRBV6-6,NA,CASSPPGSYGYTF,TGTGCCAGCAGCCCCCCAGGGTCCTATGGCTACACCTTC
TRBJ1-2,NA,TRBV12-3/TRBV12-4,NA,CASSKRGRDYGYTF,TGTGCCAGCAGCAAGCGGGGGCGGGACTATGGCTACACCTTC
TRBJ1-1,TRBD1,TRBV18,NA,CASSPTRGRDEAFF,TGTGCCAGCTCACCAACCAGGGGGCGCGATGAAGCTTTCTTT
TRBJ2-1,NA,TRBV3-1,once,CASSQDGTYTYNEQFF,TGTGCCAGCAGCCAAGATGGCACCTATACTTACAATGAGCAGTTCTTC
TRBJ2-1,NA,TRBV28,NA,CASSLWRGGGAYNEQFF,TGTGCCAGCAGTTTATGGCGTGGAGGGGGAGCCTACAATGAGCAGTTCTTC
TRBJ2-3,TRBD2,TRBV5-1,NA,CASSLGPGGITDTQYF,TGCGCCAGCAGCTTGGGGCCGGGAGGAATCACAGATACGCAGTATTTT
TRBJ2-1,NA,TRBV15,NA,CATSRETGSYNEQFF,TGTGCCACCAGCAGAGAAACGGGGTCCTACAATGAGCAGTTCTTC
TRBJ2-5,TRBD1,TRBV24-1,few,CATSVRQGSRETQYF,TGTGCCACCAGTGTTCGACAGGGGTCAAGAGAGACCCAGTACTTC
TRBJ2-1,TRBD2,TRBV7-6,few,CASSLQRAGVSYNEQFF,TGTGCCAGCAGCTTACAACGAGCGGGGGTCTCCTACAATGAGCAGTTCTTC
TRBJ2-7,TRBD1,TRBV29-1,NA,CSAAPGGQGYEQYF,TGCAGCGCCGCCCCTGGGGGACAGGGCTACGAGCAGTACTTC
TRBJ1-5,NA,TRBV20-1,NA,CSAFRDANQPQHF,TGCAGTGCTTTCCGGGACGCCAATCAGCCCCAGCATTTT
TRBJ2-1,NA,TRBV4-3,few,CASSQDIGGSYNEQFF,TGCGCCAGCAGCCAAGATATAGGGGGATCCTACAATGAGCAGTTCTTC
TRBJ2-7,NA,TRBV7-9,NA,CASSFSTSSYEQYF,TGTGCCAGCAGCTTCTCGACAAGCTCCTACGAGCAGTACTTC
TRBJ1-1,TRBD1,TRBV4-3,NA,CASSQERDREYATEAFF,TGCGCCAGCAGCCAAGAGAGAGACAGGGAATATGCCACTGAAGCTTTCTTT
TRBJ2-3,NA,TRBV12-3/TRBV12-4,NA,CASSRDSYGTDTQYF,TGTGCCAGCAGTCGCGACTCTTACGGCACAGATACGCAGTATTTT
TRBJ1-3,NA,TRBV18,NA,CASSPSEGNTIYF,TGTGCCAGCTCACCATCTGAGGGAAACACCATATATTTT
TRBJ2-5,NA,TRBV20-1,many,CSASPTRFGTQYF,TGCAGTGCTAGCCCTACTAGATTCGGGACCCAGTACTTC
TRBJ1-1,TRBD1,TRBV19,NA,CASTQTGVTVPAFF,TGTGCCAGTACCCAGACAGGGGTCACGGTTCCAGCTTTCTTT
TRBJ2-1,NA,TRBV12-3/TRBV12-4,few,CASRYRQYNEQFF,TGTGCCAGCAGGTACCGACAGTACAATGAGCAGTTCTTC
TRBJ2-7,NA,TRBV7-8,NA,CASSSREYEQYF,TGTGCCAGCAGCAGCCGGGAGTACGAGCAGTACTTC
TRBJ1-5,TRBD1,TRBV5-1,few,CASSLTGGGNQPQHF,TGCGCCAGCAGCTTGACAGGGGGCGGCAATCAGCCCCAGCATTTT
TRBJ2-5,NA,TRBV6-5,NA,CASRVISGAPETQYF,TGTGCCAGCCGGGTCATATCAGGAGCGCCGGAGACCCAGTACTTC
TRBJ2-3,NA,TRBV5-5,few,CASSSLGVKDTQYF,TGTGCCAGCTCTTCCCTAGGGGTCAAAGATACGCAGTATTTT
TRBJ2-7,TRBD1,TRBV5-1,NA,CASSRTGMGYEQYF,TGCGCCAGCAGCCGGACAGGGATGGGCTACGAGCAGTACTTC
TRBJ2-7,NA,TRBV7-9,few,CASSLSGWGEQYF,TGTGCCAGCAGCTTATCTGGTTGGGGTGAGCAGTACTTC
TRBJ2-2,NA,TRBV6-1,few,CASSEGIQWAANTGELFF,TGTGCCAGCAGTGAAGGCATTCAGTGGGCGGCGAACACCGGGGAGCTGTTTTTT
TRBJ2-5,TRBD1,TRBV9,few,CASSTSGTAKETQYF,TGTGCCAGCAGCACATCCGGGACAGCAAAAGAGACCCAGTACTTC
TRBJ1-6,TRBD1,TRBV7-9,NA,CAGTGTENSPLHF,TGTGCCGGAACCGGGACAGAGAATTCACCCCTCCACTTT
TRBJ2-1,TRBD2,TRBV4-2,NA,CASSQDSGGVYNEQFF,TGTGCCAGCAGCCAAGATTCGGGGGGGGTGTACAATGAGCAGTTCTTC
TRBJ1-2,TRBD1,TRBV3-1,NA,CASSPYGTGGGYGYTF,TGTGCCAGCAGCCCCTACGGGACAGGAGGAGGGTATGGCTACACCTTC
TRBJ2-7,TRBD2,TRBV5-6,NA,CASSLPSGSYEQYF,TGTGCCAGCAGCTTGCCTAGCGGCTCCTACGAGCAGTACTTC
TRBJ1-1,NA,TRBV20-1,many,CSAPRTRMNTEAFF,TGCAGTGCTCCTAGGACAAGGATGAACACTGAAGCTTTCTTT
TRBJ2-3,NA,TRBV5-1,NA,CASSFLTDLTDTQYF,TGCGCCAGCAGCTTTCTCACAGATCTCACAGATACGCAGTATTTT
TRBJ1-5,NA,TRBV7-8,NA,CASSLIWGSGNQPQHF,TGTGCCAGCAGCTTAATATGGGGTAGCGGCAATCAGCCCCAGCATTTT
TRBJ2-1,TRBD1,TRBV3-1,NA,CASSYRDREQFF,TGTGCCAGCAGCTACCGGGACAGGGAGCAGTTCTTC
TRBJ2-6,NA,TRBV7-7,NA,CASSEWVAGANVLTF,TGTGCTAGCAGCGAATGGGTGGCTGGGGCCAACGTCCTGACTTTC
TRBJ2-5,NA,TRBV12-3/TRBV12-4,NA,CASSGDGGQETQYF,TGTGCCAGCAGTGGGGACGGGGGCCAAGAGACCCAGTACTTC
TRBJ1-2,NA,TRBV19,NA,CASSLEGTNYGYTF,TGTGCCAGTAGTTTGGAAGGTACTAACTATGGCTACACCTTC
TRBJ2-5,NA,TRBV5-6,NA,CASSLGSGTRVTQYF,TGTGCCAGCAGCTTGGGGTCCGGGACACGGGTAACCCAGTACTTC
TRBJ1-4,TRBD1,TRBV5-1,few,CASSPGQGAQKLFF,TGCGCCAGCAGCCCGGGACAGGGGGCACAAAAACTGTTTTTT
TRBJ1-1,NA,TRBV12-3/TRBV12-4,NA,CASSLLGAAPNTEAFF,TGTGCCAGCAGTTTATTGGGCGCGGCCCCAAACACTGAAGCTTTCTTT
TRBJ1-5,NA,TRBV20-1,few,CSAGGDTSNQPQHF,TGCAGTGCTGGGGGGGACACGTCGAATCAGCCCCAGCATTTT
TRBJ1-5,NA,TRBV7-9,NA,CASSPLEPQHF,TGTGCCAGCAGCCCCCTAGAGCCCCAGCATTTT
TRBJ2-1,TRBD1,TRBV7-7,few,CASSPSGQGFRDEQFF,TGTGCCAGCAGCCCGTCGGGACAGGGGTTTCGCGATGAGCAGTTCTTC
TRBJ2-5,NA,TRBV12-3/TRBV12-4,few,CASSFVEGQETQYF,TGTGCCAGCAGTTTTGTTGAGGGGCAAGAGACCCAGTACTTC
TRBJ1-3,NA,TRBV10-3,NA,CAISELDRLSGNTIYF,TGTGCCATCAGTGAACTAGACAGGTTGTCTGGAAACACCATATATTTT
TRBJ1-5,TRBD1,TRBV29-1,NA,CSAIGQGPNQPQHF,TGCAGCGCGATTGGACAGGGCCCCAATCAGCCCCAGCATTTT
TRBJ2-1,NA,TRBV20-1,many,CSARDNEQFF,TGCAGCGCCAGGGACAATGAGCAGTTCTTC
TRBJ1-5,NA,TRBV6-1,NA,CASSGRQNSNQPQHF,TGTGCCAGCAGTGGTCGACAGAATAGCAATCAGCCCCAGCATTTT
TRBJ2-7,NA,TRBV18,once,CASSPDSYSSYEQYF,TGTGCCAGCTCACCGGACAGTTACTCCTCCTACGAGCAGTACTTC
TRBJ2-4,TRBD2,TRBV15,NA,CATSWGAGKQIQYF,TGTGCCACCAGCTGGGGAGCGGGAAAACAGATTCAGTACTTC
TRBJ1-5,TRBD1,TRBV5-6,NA,CASSSQMTGINQPQHF,TGTGCCAGCAGCTCTCAGATGACAGGGATTAATCAGCCCCAGCATTTT
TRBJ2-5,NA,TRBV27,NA,CASSFSPGSGETQYF,TGTGCCAGCAGTTTCTCCCCAGGGTCGGGGGAGACCCAGTACTTC
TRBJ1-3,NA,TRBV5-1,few,CASSPEGIGNTIYF,TGCGCCAGCAGCCCCGAGGGGATTGGAAACACCATATATTTT
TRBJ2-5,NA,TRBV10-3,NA,CAISGTPGQETQYF,TGTGCCATCAGCGGGACACCAGGACAAGAGACCCAGTACTTC
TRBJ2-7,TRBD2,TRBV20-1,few,CSAPPGLREQYF,TGCAGTGCGCCCCCGGGACTAAGAGAGCAGTACTTC
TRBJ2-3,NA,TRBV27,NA,CASSLVITDTQYF,TGTGCCAGCAGTTTAGTAATCACAGATACGCAGTATTTT